Reported below is one TCR beta chain. The source of the sample is a study of blood T cell repertoires in COVID-19. Study information: The analysed material was cDNA or gDNA that came from T cells, B-cell-depleted T cells, or PBMCs.

Authors' analysis steps: Amplification from reference gene primers served as the basis for estimated nucleated cell counts. Data came from immunoSEQ multiplex PCR; TCRdb stores just in-frame clones and leaves some out. Clone size and V and J calls were adopted from that table, with D and trimming inferred from the DNA. The profile shows 400,000 to 450,000 clones, 85% to 90% of them singletons. Seattle patients were enrolled while actively infected and followed longitudinally. The ends were cut back, 2 bases at V and 6 bases at J, with 9 bases in the middle. Germline CDR1 is SGHNT and CDR2 is YYREEE (reference sequence). The CDR3 spans 12 residues.

Material: peripheral blood. The sequence was collected from a man aged 18 to 35 with COVID-19, enrolled during active disease. The J gene is TRBJ2-7, the V gene TRBV5-4; D perhaps matches TRBD2 (6 bases). CDR3 in DNA: TGTGCCAGCAGCTTCACCGGGAGCGAGCAGTACTTC. Residues: CASSFTGSEQYF.